The 21 T cell receptor beta chains listed next were all sequenced from one sample in a study of STAT5B mutations in CD4+ large granular lymphocyte leukemia. Assay: immunoSEQ multiplex PCR; the TCRdb copy retains only in-frame clones and omits some. In the table there are 30,000 to 40,000 clones, over 60% of which are singletons. The sample comprised CD4+ T cells from blood buffy coats. Every receptor here comes from a human donor in good health.

The chain combines TRBV25-1 with TRBJ2-7; 11 positions match TRBD1. This CDR3 is built from 15 residues. The J segment lost 0 bases and the V segment lost 6 bases, leaving 4 bases of the junction unmatched. CDR1 MGHDK and CDR2 SYGVNS come from the germline V gene. CDR3 coding DNA: TGTGCCAGCAGACCCGGGACAGGGGGCTCCTACGAGCAGTACTTC. The encoded protein is CASRPGTGGSYEQYF.

The V gene is TRBV5-1, the J gene TRBJ2-1, with 14 positions matching TRBD2. Germline CDR1 is SGHRS and CDR2 is YFSETQ. This CDR3 comprises 16 residues. Trimming took 4 bases from V and 7 from J; bases not matched to a gene: 7. The CDR3 is CASSQTSGGAGNEQFF. The CDR3 region has the DNA TGCGCCAGCAGCCAGACTAGCGGGGGGGCCGGAAATGAGCAGTTCTTC.

This chain uses TRBV5-4 with TRBJ2-5; D is ambiguous. The V end was cut by 1 base, the J end by 5 bases, with 6 bases between. The CDR3 has 12 amino acids. Germline lookup yields CDR1 SGHNT and CDR2 YYREEE (reference sequence). The chain's CDR3 is CASSLPQETQYF. CDR3 bases: TGTGCCAGCAGCTTGCCCCAGGAGACCCAGTACTTC.

The V call is TRBV25-1, the J call TRBJ1-1; tentatively, D is TRBD1 (5 bases). This CDR3 is built from 15 residues. The V end was cut by 3 bases, the J end by 8 bases, with 19 bases between. Looked up from germline, CDR1 is MGHDK and CDR2 is SYGVNS. The CDR3 reads CASSDTAGREREAFF. In DNA, the CDR3 is TGTGCCAGCAGTGATACCGCTGGCAGGGAGAGGGAAGCTTTCTTT. Combining the CDR3 with reference TRBV25-1 and TRBJ1-1 gives the whole variable domain EADIYQTPRYLVIGTGKKITLECSQTMGHDKMYWYQQDPGMELHLIHYSYGVNSTEKGDLSSESTVSRIRTEHFPLTLESARPSHTSQYLCASSDTAGREREAFFGQGTRLTVV.

The chain recombines TRBV9 with TRBJ1-5, with TRBD1 matching 7 bases. CDR1 and CDR2 from the germline V gene are SGDLS and YYNGEE. The V and J ends lost 3 bases and 3 bases, in that order; junction bases with no gene match: 6. The CDR3 contains 15 residues. The CDR3 nucleotides read TGTGCCAGCAGCGCCCGGGACAGCCTCAATCAGCCCCAGCATTTT. Amino acid sequence: CASSARDSLNQPQHF.

V and J are TRBV5-1 and TRBJ2-1; D possibly matches TRBD1 or TRBD2 (5 bases each). The ends were cut back, 6 bases at V and 0 bases at J, with 16 bases in the middle. The V gene's germline CDR1 is SGHRS and CDR2 YFSETQ. The CDR3 loop spans 16 amino acids. This CDR3 reads CASTSGGYSSYNEQFF. DNA of the CDR3: TGCGCCAGCACCTCTGGGGGTTACAGCTCCTACAATGAGCAGTTCTTC.

V is TRBV18 and J is TRBJ2-7; TRBD1 agrees at 7 bases. The germline V gene has CDR1 KGHSH and CDR2 LQKENI. The V and J ends lost 1 base and 9 bases, in that order; junction bases with no gene match: 6. This CDR3 comprises 13 residues. CDR3 in DNA: TGTGCCAGCTCACCACGTGACGGGGACAGGCAGTACTTC. Encoded protein: CASSPRDGDRQYF. The whole variable domain, remainder taken from reference TRBV18 and TRBJ2-7, is NAGVMQNPRHLVRRRGQEARLRCSPMKGHSHVYWYRQLPEEGLKFMVYLQKENIIDESGMPKERFSAEFPKEGPSILRIQQVVRGDSAAYFCASSPRDGDRQYFGPGTRLTVT.

The chain combines TRBV5-1 with TRBJ2-7; D gene unclear. The CDR3 consists of 14 residues. Germline lookup yields CDR1 SGHRS and CDR2 YFSETQ. V lost 0 bases, J lost 2 bases, and 9 bases lay in between. CDR3 sequence reads: CASSLGQLAYEQYF. The CDR3 bases are TGCGCCAGCAGCTTGGGGCAGCTGGCCTACGAGCAGTACTTC.

This clone was detected only once. The rearrangement uses TRBV5-1 and TRBJ2-7, with D possibly TRBD1 on 5 matching bases. The V and J ends lost 1 base and 6 bases respectively, with 17 bases between them. This CDR3 contains 15 residues. The V gene's germline CDR1 is SGHRS and CDR2 YFSETQ. The CDR3 DNA follows: TGCGCCAGCAGCTTGTTGGACACCCCTCCTAGCGAGCAGTACTTC. This sequence encodes CASSLLDTPPSEQYF.

This chain joins TRBV7-9 and TRBJ2-7; 8 bases map to TRBD2. The CDR3 consists of 16 residues. V trimming: 8 bases; J trimming: 2 bases; junction bases outside the gene matches: 14. CDR1 SEHNR and CDR2 FQNEAQ come from the germline V gene (reference sequence). CDR3: CASLPAGVSRTYEQYF. CDR3 bases: TGTGCCAGCTTGCCAGCGGGAGTTTCGAGGACCTACGAGCAGTACTTC.

The chain's CDR3 is CASSLDTILNEQYF. For the CDR3, the DNA is TGTGCCAGCAGCTTAGACACGATTCTTAACGAGCAGTACTTC. V and J are TRBV7-9 and TRBJ2-7; D gene ambiguous. The CDR3 runs 14 residues. Trimming took off 1 base at V and 5 bases at J, with 12 bases between the two ends. CDR1 and CDR2 from the germline V gene are SEHNR and FQNEAQ (reference sequence).

As to this clone: Other nucleotide sequences from this sample produce the same CDR3. The J gene is TRBJ2-3, the V gene TRBV15; TRBD2 matches at 10 bases. V lost 2 bases and J lost 1; bases outside the gene matches: 0. CDR3 length: 15 residues. CDR1 is LNHNV and CDR2 is YYDKDF in the germline V gene (reference sequence). As DNA, the CDR3 is TGTGCCACCAGCAGACTAGCGGGGGGCACAGATACGCAGTATTTT. Its protein is CATSRLAGGTDTQYF.

This chain joins TRBV5-1 and TRBJ1-6, with D hard to call. The germline V gene has CDR1 SGHRS and CDR2 YFSETQ. V gave up 0 bases and J gave up 8 bases, with 9 bases separating them. This CDR3 is 14 amino acids long. DNA for the CDR3: TGCGCCAGCAGCTTGGCCGGGGAAGATTCACCCCTCCACTTT. This gives the protein CASSLAGEDSPLHF.

This clone was seen a single time. The chain links TRBV19 to TRBJ2-2; 10 bases are shared with TRBD1. Germline CDR1 and CDR2: LNHDA and SQIVND (reference sequence). The CDR3 runs to 15 residues. V lost 2 bases to trimming and J lost 5 bases; unmatched junction nucleotides: 2. In DNA form, the CDR3 reads TGTGCCAGTAGTATAAAGGGACAGGGGACCGGGGAGCTGTTTTTT. Amino acid sequence: CASSIKGQGTGELFF.

The chain employs TRBV7-2 and TRBJ2-1, with 10 nucleotides matching TRBD1. V dropped 6 bases and J dropped 1; count of bases not matched to a gene: 6. Germline values: CDR1 SGHTA, CDR2 FQGNSA. The CDR3 length is 16 residues. The CDR3 nucleotides are TGTGCCAGCAGGTTGGGACAGGGGCTGTCCTACAATGAGCAGTTCTTC. Amino acid sequence: CASRLGQGLSYNEQFF.

This rearrangement joins TRBV4-3 to TRBJ2-3, with a weak D call TRBD2 (7 bases). The CDR3 is 15 residues long. Looked up from germline, CDR1 is LGHNA and CDR2 is YSLEER. Trimming shortened V by 4 bases and J by 2 bases, and 13 bases separated the two germline ends. The CDR3 here is CASSLGGASTDTQYF. The CDR3 DNA reads TGCGCCAGCAGCCTGGGGGGGGCATCCACAGATACGCAGTATTTT.

The rearrangement joins TRBV6-4 to TRBJ2-1; D is possibly TRBD1 (5 bases). Germline V CDR1 and CDR2: MRHNA, SNTAGT. There are 13 residues in the CDR3. Trimming pared 10 bases from V and 4 bases from J, leaving 14 bases between. The CDR3 DNA reads TGTGCCACCAAGGGGATGGGATACAATGAGCAGTTCTTC. Translated, it gives CATKGMGYNEQFF.

The chain couples TRBV19 to TRBJ2-1; 15 bases line up with TRBD2. With 5 bases clipped from V and 6 bases from J, the junction kept 14 bases outside the gene matches. Germline CDR1 is LNHDA and CDR2 is SQIVND (reference sequence). The CDR3 extends over 19 amino acids. The CDR3 region has the DNA TGTGCCAGTAGTCCGTCGGGACTAGCGGGAGGCCTCTCCCTCAATGAGCAGTTCTTC. Its protein is CASSPSGLAGGLSLNEQFF.

V is TRBV6-1 and J is TRBJ1-4; 7 bases are a match to TRBD1. The CDR3 is 14 residues long. With V trimmed by 9 bases and J by 5 bases, 9 bases remained unmatched. From germline, CDR1 is MNHNS and CDR2 SASEGT. The DNA of the CDR3 is TGTGCCAGTTCAGGGACAGCCCAAAATGAAAAACTGTTTTTT. Its translation: CASSGTAQNEKLFF.

This clone was found once. The chain combines TRBV7-2 with TRBJ1-1; 7 bases fit TRBD1. The CDR3 contains 15 residues. V trimming: 1 base; J trimming: 3 bases; junction bases outside the gene matches: 5. The germline gives CDR1 SGHTA, CDR2 FQGNSA. The CDR3 DNA reads TGTGCCAGCAGCTTAGTGGCCAGGGGGGACACTGAAGCTTTCTTT. It yields the protein CASSLVARGDTEAFF.

The sample holds one count of this clone. The chain joins TRBV7-6 to TRBJ1-1, with a weak D call TRBD1 (5 bases). Germline V CDR1 and CDR2: SGHVS, FNYEAQ. V was shortened by 1 base and J by 0 bases, with 12 bases between the two germline ends. CDR3 length: 16 residues. The CDR3 DNA follows: TGTGCCAGCAGCTTAGGGGCTGGGGCGTTGAACACTGAAGCTTTCTTT. Protein: CASSLGAGALNTEAFF.